The clone carrying this T cell receptor beta chain was found once. Its specificity is unknown. 60 Vbeta and 13 Jbeta primers were used in PCR. Sequencing was performed with immunoSEQ multiplex PCR; in TCRdb, only in-frame clones are kept and a portion is missing. This table holds about 190,000 clones, over 80% found once. This record comes from a study of cytomegalovirus exposure and HLA in healthy donors. Whole-study results and caveats: Among donors in an Asian-associated ancestry cluster, a later analysis reportedly found fewer N-insertions than the approximately 670-donor mean.

Trimming took off 3 bases at V and 3 bases at J, with 12 bases between the two ends. Germline V gene lookup returns CDR1 MNHEY and CDR2 SMNVEV (reference sequence). The CDR3 contains 15 residues. The specimen sequenced was PBMCs. The chain uses TRBV27 and TRBJ1-5; weak D call: TRBD1 (6 bases). The receptor was isolated from a middle-aged man in good health and CMV-seropositive. CDR3 amino acids: CASSFQGLVNQPQHF. DNA for the CDR3: TGTGCCAGCAGTTTTCAGGGGTTGGTCAATCAGCCCCAGCATTTT.